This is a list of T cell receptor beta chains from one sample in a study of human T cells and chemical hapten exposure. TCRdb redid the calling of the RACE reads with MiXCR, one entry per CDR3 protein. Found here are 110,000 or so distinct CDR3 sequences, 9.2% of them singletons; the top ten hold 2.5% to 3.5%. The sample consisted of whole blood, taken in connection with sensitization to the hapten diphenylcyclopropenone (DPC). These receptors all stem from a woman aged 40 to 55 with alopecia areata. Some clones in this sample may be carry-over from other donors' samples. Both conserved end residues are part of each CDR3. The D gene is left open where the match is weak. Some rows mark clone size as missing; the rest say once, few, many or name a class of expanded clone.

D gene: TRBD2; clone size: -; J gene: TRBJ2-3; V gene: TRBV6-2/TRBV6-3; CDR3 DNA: TGTGCCAGCAGTCCCGCCCGGGGGGGCCTCACAGATACGCAGTATTTT; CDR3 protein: CASSPARGGLTDTQYF
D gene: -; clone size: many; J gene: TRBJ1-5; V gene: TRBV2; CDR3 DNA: TGTGCCAGCAGGACACTTCCTTATCAGCCCCAGCATTTT; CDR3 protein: CASRTLPYQPQHF
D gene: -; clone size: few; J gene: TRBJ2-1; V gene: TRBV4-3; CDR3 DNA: TGCGCCAGCAGCCAAGAAGGAAAGGCCGACAATGAGCAGTTCTTC; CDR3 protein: CASSQEGKADNEQFF
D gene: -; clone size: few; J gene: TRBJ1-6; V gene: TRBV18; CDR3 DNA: TGTGCCAGCTCACCATCATCCGGACAGCCTATCCACTTT; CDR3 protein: CASSPSSGQPIHF
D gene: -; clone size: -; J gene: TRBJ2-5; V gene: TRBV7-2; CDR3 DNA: TGTGCCAGCAGCCAAGACAGGCACTTC; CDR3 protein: CASSQDRHF
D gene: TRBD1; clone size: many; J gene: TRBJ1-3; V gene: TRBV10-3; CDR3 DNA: TGTGCCATCGGGACAGGGGGCCTTCCTGGAAACACCATATATTTT; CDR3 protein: CAIGTGGLPGNTIYF
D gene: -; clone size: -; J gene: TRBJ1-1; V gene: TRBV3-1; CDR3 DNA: TGTGCCAGCAGCCCATCGAAAAACCCCCGCGGGGGCACTGAAGCTTTCTTT; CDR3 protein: CASSPSKNPRGGTEAFF
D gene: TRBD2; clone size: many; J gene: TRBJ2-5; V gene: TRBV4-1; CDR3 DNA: TGCGCCAGCAGCCAAGGGACGTTGCGGGGGCAAGAGACCCAGTACTTC; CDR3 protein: CASSQGTLRGQETQYF
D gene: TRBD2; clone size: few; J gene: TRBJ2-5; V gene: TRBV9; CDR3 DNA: TGTGCCAGCAGCGTAGGACTAGCGGGGGACCAAGAGACCCAGTACTTC; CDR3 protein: CASSVGLAGDQETQYF
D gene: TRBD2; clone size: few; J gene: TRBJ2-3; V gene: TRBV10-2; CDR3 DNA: TGCGCCAGCAGTGATCTAGCGGGAGATCACACAGATACGCAGTATTTT; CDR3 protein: CASSDLAGDHTDTQYF
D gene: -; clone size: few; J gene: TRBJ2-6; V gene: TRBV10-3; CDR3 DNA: TGTGCCATCCCGAAATCTGGGGCCAACGTCCTGACTTTC; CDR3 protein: CAIPKSGANVLTF
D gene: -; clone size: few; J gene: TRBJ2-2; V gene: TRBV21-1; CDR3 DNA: TGTGCCAGCAGCGTAGGGACAGGGCTGAACACCGGGGAGCTGTTTTTT; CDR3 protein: CASSVGTGLNTGELFF
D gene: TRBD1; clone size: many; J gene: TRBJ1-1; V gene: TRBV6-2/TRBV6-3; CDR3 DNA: TGTGCCAGCAGTGCCACCCGGACAGGGAACACTGAAGTTTTCTTT; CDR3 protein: CASSATRTGNTEVFF
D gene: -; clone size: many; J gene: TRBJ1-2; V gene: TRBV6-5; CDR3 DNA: TGTGCCAGCAGTTCGCCCCGGACAGACTATGGCTACACCTTC; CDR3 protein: CASSSPRTDYGYTF
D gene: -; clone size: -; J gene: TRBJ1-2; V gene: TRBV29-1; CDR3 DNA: TGCAGCGCCTCGACCGTAGGATTGGGCTACACCTTC; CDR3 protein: CSASTVGLGYTF
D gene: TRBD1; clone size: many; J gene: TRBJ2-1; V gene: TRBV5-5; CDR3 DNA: TGTGCCAGCAGCTTATTCGTGGACAGGGTAGGAGGGGAGCAGTTCTTC; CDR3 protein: CASSLFVDRVGGEQFF
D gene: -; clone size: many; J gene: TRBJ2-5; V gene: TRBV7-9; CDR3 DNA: TGTGCCAGCAGCTCGACCGGACAGTATCAAGAGACCCAGTACTTC; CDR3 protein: CASSSTGQYQETQYF
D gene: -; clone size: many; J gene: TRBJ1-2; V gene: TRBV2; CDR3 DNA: TGTGCCAGCGAAACAGGGGGCTACACCTTC; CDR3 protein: CASETGGYTF